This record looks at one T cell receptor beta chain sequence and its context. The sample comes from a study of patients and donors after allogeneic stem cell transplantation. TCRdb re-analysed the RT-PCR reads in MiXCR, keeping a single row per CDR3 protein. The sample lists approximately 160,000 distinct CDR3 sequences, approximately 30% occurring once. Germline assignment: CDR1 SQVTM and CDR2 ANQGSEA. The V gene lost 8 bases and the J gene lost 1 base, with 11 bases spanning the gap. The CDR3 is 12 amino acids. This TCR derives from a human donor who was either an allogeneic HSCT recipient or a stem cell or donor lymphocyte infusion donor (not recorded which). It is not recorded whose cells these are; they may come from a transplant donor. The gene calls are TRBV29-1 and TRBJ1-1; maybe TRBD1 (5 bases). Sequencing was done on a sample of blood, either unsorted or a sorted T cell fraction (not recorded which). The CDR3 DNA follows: TGCAGCTTGGGACGGACGAACACTGAAGCTTTCTTT. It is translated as CSLGRTNTEAFF.